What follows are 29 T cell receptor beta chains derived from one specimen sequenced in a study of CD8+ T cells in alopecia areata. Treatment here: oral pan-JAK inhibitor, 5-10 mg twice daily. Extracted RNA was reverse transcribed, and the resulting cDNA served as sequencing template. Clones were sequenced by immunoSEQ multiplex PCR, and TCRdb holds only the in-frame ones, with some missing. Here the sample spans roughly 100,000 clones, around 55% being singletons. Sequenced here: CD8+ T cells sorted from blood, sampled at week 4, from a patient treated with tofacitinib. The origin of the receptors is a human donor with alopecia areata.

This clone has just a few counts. In DNA, the CDR3 is TGTGCCAGCAGTTTATCTCTGGGGGATAGCAATCAGCCCCAGCATTTT. Translating gives CASSLSLGDSNQPQHF. The rearrangement joins TRBV6-5 to TRBJ1-5; tentative D call: TRBD1 (5 bases). Germline loops: CDR1 MNHEY, CDR2 SVGAGI. V was shortened by 4 bases and J by 0 bases, with 13 bases between the two germline ends. The CDR3 is made up of 16 amino acids.

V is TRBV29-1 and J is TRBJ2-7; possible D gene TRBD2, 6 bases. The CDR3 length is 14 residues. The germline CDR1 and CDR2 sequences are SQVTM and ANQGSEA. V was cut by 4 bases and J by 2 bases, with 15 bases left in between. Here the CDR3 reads CSVGGGVLPYEQYF. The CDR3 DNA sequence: TGCAGCGTTGGTGGCGGGGTCCTACCCTACGAGCAGTACTTC.

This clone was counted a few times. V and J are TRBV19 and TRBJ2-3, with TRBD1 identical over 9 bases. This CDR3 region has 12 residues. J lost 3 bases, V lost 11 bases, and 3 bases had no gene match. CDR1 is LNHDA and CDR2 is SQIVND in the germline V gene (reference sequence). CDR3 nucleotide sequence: TGTGCCGCGGACAGGGGAACAGATACGCAGTATTTT. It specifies CAADRGTDTQYF. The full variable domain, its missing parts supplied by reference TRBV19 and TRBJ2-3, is DGGITQSPKYLFRKEGQNVTLSCEQNLNHDAMYWYRQDPGQGLRLIYYSQIVNDFQKGDIAEGYSVSREKKESFPLTVTSAQKNPTAFYLCAADRGTDTQYFGPGTRLTVL.

The CDR3, as DNA: TGCGCCAGCAGCCAGGGTCAGACTAGCGGACCCTACAATGAGCAGTTCTTC. Protein product: CASSQGQTSGPYNEQFF. This chain connects TRBV4-1 to TRBJ2-1, with 9 positions matching TRBD2. Germline CDR1 MGHRA, CDR2 YSYEKL. CDR3 length: 17 residues. V shed 3 bases and J 2 bases; nucleotides not matched to a gene: 8.

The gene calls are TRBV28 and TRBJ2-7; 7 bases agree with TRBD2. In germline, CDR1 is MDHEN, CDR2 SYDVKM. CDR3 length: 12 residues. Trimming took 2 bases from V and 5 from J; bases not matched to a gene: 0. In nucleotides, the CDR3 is TGTGCCAGCAGTTTACGGGGGGACGAGCAGTACTTC. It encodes CASSLRGDEQYF.

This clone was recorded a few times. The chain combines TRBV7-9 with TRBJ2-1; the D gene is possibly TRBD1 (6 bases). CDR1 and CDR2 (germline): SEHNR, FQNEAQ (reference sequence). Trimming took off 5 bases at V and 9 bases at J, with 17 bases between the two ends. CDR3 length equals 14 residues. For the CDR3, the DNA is TGTGCCAGCAGCGCCTGGAAACAGGGTTGTGAGCAGTTCTTC. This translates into CASSAWKQGCEQFF.

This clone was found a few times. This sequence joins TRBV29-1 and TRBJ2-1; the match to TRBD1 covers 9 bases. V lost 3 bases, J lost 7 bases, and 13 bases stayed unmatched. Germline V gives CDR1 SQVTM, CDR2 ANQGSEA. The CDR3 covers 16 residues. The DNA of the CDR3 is TGCAGCGTTGACGTGGATGACAGGGGGAGTAGAAATGAGCAGTTCTTC. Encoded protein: CSVDVDDRGSRNEQFF.

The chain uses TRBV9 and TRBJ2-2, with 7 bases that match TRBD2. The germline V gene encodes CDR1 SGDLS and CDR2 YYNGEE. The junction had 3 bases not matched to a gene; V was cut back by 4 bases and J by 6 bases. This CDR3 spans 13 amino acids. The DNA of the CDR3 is TGTGCCAGCAGCTCGGGGGGTGCCGGGGAGCTGTTTTTT. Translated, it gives CASSSGGAGELFF.

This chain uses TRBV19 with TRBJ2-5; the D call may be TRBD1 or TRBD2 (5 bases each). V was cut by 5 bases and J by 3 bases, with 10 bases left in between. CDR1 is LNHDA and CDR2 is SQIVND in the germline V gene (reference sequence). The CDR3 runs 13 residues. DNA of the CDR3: TGTGCCAGTAGTGTCCGAGGGGAAGAGACCCAGTACTTC. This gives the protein CASSVRGEETQYF.

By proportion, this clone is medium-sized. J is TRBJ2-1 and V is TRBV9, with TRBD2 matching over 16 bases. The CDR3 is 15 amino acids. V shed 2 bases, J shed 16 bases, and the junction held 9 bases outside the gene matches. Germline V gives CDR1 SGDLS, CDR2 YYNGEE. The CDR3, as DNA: TGTGCCAGCAGCGTCGGGACTAGCGGGAGGGCCGGGCTTTTCTTC. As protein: CASSVGTSGRAGLFF.

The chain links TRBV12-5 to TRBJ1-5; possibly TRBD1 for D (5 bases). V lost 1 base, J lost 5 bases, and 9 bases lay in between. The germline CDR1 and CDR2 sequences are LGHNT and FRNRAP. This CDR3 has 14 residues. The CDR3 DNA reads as TGTGCTAGTGGTTTGGGCGGGGGGGATCAGCCCCAGCATTTT. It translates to CASGLGGGDQPQHF.

CDR3: CASSQGMVTGSHPNYGYTF. The CDR3 bases are TGTGCCAGCAGCCAAGGGATGGTGACAGGGTCTCACCCTAACTATGGCTACACCTTC. J is TRBJ1-2 and V is TRBV14; 7 bases are shared with TRBD1. There are 19 residues in the CDR3. Unmatched junction bases numbered 14, after V lost 1 base and J lost 0 bases. Germline values: CDR1 SGHDN, CDR2 FVKESK. Looking up the rest from reference TRBV14 and TRBJ1-2 gives the full variable domain: EAGVTQFPSHSVIEKGQTVTLRCDPISGHDNLYWYRRVMGKEIKFLLHFVKESKQDESGMPNNRFLAERTGGTYSTLKVQPAELEDSGVYFCASSQGMVTGSHPNYGYTFGSGTRLTVV.

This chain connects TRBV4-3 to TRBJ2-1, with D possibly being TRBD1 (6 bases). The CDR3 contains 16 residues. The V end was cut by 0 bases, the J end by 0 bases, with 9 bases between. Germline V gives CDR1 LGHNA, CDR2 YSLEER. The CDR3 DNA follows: TGCGCCAGCAGCCAAGATCAAGGGGGCTCCTACAATGAGCAGTTCTTC. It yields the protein CASSQDQGGSYNEQFF.

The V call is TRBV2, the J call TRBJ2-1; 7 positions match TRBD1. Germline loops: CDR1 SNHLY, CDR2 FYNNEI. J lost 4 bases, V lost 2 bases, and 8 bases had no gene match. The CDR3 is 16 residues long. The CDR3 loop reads CASSESSLGQYNEQFF. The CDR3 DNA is TGTGCCAGCAGTGAATCGTCGTTGGGACAGTACAATGAGCAGTTCTTC.

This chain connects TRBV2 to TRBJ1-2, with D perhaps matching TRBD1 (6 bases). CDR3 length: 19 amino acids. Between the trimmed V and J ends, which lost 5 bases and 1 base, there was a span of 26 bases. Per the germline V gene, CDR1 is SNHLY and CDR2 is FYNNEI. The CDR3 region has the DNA TGTGCCAGCAGTTTCTCCCCGGGGGCAGGGCTACTCTTTAACTATGGCTACACCTTC. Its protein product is CASSFSPGAGLLFNYGYTF.

The CDR3 here is CASSISGSTDTQYF. CDR3 nucleotide sequence: TGTGCCAGTAGTATAAGCGGGAGCACAGATACGCAGTATTTT. The chain is built from TRBV19 and TRBJ2-3; D is perhaps TRBD2 (6 bases). Germline CDR1 is LNHDA and CDR2 is SQIVND (reference sequence). Deletions cut 2 bases from V and 0 bases from J, with 6 bases between. The CDR3 has 14 residues.

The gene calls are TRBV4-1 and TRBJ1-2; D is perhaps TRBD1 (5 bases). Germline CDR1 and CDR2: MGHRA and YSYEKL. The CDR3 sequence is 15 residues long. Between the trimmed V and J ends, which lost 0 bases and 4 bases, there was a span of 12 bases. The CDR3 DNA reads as TGCGCCAGCAGCCAAGATCAGAGGACACGCTATGGCTACACCTTC. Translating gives CASSQDQRTRYGYTF.

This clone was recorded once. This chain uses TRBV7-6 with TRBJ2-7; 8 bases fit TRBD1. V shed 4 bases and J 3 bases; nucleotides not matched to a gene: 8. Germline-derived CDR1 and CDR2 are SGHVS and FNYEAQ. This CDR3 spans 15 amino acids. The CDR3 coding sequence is TGTGCCAGCAGCTCATCAGGGGGCTTAGTCTACGAGCAGTACTTC. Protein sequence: CASSSSGGLVYEQYF.

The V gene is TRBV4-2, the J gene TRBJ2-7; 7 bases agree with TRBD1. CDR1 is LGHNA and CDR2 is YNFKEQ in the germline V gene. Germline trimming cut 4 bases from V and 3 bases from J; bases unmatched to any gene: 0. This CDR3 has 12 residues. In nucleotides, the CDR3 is TGTGCCAGCAGCCCAGGGGGCTACGAGCAGTACTTC. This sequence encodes CASSPGGYEQYF.

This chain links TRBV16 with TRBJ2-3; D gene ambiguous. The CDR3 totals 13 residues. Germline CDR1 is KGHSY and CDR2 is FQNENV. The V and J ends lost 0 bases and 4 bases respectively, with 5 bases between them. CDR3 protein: CASSQSKADTQYF. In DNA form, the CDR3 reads TGTGCCAGCAGCCAATCGAAGGCAGATACGCAGTATTTT.

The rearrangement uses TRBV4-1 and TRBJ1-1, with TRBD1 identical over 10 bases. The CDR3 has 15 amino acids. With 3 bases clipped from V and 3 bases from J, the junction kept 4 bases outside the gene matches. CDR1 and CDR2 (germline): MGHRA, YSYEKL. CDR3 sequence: CASSHSGQGDTEAFF. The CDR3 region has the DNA TGCGCCAGCAGCCATAGCGGACAGGGGGACACTGAAGCTTTCTTT.

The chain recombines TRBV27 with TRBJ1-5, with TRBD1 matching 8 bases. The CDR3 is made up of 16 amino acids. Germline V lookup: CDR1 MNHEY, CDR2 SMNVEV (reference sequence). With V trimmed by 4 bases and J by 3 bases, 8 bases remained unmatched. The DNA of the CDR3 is TGTGCCAGCAGTTCCACACAGCAGGGGGCCAATCAGCCCCAGCATTTT. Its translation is CASSSTQQGANQPQHF.

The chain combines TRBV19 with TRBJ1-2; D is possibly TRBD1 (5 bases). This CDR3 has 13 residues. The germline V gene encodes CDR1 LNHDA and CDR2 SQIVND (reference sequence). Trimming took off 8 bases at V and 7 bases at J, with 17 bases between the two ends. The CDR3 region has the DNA TGTGCCAGTGCCCCCTCCCTGACAGTTGGCTACACCTTC. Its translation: CASAPSLTVGYTF.

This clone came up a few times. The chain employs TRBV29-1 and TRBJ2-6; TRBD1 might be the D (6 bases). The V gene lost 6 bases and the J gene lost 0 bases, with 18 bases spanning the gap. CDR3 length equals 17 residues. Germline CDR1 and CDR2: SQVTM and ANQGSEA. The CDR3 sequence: CSVYSPGHPSGANVLTF. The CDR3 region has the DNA TGCAGCGTCTATTCTCCGGGACACCCCTCTGGGGCCAACGTCCTGACTTTC.

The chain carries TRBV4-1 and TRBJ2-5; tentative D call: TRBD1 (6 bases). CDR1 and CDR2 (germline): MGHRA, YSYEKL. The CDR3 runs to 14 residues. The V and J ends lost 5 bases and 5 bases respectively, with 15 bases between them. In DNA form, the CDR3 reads TGCGCCAGCAGCAGACTTGAGGGGGTTGAGACCCAGTACTTC. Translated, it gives CASSRLEGVETQYF.

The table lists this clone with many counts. The CDR3 nucleotides read TGCGCCAGCAGCCAAGGCGGGGGGTTTCTAGATACGCAGTATTTT. It codes for CASSQGGGFLDTQYF. V and J are TRBV4-1 and TRBJ2-3; 8 bases match TRBD2. In germline, CDR1 is MGHRA, CDR2 YSYEKL. V was clipped by 1 base and J by 5 bases; unmatched bases: 5. CDR3 size: 15 residues.

In DNA form, the CDR3 reads TGTGCCTGGAGTTCAGGGACTGGCGACTACGAGCAGTACTTC. Protein: CAWSSGTGDYEQYF. This chain links TRBV30 with TRBJ2-7; perhaps TRBD2 as D (6 bases). Trimming pared 2 bases from V and 3 bases from J, leaving 14 bases between. Per germline, CDR1 GTSNPN and CDR2 SVGIG (reference sequence). CDR3 length: 14 amino acids.

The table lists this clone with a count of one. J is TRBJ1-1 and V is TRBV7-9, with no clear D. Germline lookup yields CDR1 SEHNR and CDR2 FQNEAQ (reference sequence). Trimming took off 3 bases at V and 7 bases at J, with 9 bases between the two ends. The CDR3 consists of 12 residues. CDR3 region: CASSFVRIEAFF. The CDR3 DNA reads TGTGCCAGCAGCTTCGTCAGAATTGAAGCTTTCTTT. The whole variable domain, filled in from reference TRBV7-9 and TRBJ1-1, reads DTGVSQNPRHKITKRGQNVTFRCDPISEHNRLYWYRQTLGQGPEFLTYFQNEAQLEKSRLLSDRFSAERPKGSFSTLEIQRTEQGDSAMYLCASSFVRIEAFFGQGTRLTVV.

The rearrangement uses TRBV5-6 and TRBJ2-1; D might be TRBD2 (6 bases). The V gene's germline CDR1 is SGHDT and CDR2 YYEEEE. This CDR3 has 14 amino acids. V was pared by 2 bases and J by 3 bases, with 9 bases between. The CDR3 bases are TGTGCCAGCAGCTTCCGGGGACTCTACAATGAGCAGTTCTTC. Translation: CASSFRGLYNEQFF. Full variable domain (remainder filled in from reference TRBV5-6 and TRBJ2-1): DAGVTQSPTHLIKTRGQQVTLRCSPKSGHDTVSWYQQALGQGPQFIFQYYEEEERQRGNFPDRFSGHQFPNYSSELNVNALLLGDSALYLCASSFRGLYNEQFFGPGTRLTVL.